The T cell receptor beta chain under discussion was sequenced for a study of shared clonotypes between healthy human individuals. Notes on this clone: Its matching antigen is unknown.

General study findings and limits: Some naive CD4 clonotypes, roughly 4.5%, turned up in common across several donors.

Every immunoSEQ plate was one replicate of a subset's evenly spread DNA. TCRdb's copy holds only in-frame clones and misses some; the assay was immunoSEQ multiplex PCR. The data hold 1.5 million to 2.5 million clones, with over 85% observed a single time. Naive CD8 isolation took CD45RO-negative cells positively selected for CCR7 and excluded terminally differentiated effector memory CD45RA+ cells. This CDR3 region has 12 residues. V was trimmed by 5 bases and J by 0 bases, leaving 5 bases between them. Looked up from germline, CDR1 is SGHTA and CDR2 is FQGNSA. Sequencing was done on a sample of naive CD8+ T cells sorted from blood. The V and J genes are TRBV7-2 and TRBJ2-7; D call uncertain. This TCR was sampled from a young man in good health. CDR3 sequence (DNA): TGTGCCAGCAGCACCGGCTCCTACGAGCAGTACTTC. It translates to CASSTGSYEQYF. Using reference TRBV7-2 and TRBJ2-7 for the parts outside the CDR3, the full variable domain is GAGVSQSPSNKVTEKGKDVELRCDPISGHTALYWYRQSLGQGLEFLIYFQGNSAPDKSGLPSDRFSAERTGGSVSTLTIQRTQQEDSAVYLCASSTGSYEQYFGPGTRLTVT.